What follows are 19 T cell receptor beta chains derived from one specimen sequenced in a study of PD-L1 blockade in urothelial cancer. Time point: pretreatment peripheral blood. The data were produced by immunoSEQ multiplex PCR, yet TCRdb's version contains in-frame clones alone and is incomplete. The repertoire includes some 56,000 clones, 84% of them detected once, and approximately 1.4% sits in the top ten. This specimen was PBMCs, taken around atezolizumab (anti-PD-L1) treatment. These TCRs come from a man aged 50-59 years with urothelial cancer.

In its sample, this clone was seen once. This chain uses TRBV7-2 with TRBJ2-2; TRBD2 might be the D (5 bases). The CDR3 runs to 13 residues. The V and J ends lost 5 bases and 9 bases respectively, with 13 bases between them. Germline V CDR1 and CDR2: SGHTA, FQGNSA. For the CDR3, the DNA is TGTGCCAGCAGCGGAATTGCGGGCCGGGAGCTGTTTTTT. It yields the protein CASSGIAGRELFF.

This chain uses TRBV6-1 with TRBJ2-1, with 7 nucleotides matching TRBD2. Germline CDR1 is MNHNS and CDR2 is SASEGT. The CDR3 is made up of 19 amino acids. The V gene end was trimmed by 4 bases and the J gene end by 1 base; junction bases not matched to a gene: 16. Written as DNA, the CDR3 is TGTGCCAGCAGTGCGCCTAGCGGCCGTACCGTCCTATCCTACAATGAGCAGTTCTTC. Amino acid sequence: CASSAPSGRTVLSYNEQFF.

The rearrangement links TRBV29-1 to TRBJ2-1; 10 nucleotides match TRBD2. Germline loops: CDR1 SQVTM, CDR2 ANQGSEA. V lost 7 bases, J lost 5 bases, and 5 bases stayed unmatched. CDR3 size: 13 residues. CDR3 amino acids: CSAGLANHNEQFF. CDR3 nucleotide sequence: TGCAGCGCGGGACTAGCGAACCACAATGAGCAGTTCTTC.

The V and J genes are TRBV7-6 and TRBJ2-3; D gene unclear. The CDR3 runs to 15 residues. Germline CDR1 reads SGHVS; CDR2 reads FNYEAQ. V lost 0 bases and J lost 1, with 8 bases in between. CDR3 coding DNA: TGTGCCAGCAGCTTAGCAAGCCCTCGCACAGATACGCAGTATTTT. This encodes CASSLASPRTDTQYF.

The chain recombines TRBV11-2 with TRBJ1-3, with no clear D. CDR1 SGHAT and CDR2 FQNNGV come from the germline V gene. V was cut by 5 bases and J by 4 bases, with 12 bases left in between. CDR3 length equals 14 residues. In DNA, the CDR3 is TGTGCCAGCAGCGTGACTACGACGGGAAACACCATATATTTT. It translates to CASSVTTTGNTIYF.

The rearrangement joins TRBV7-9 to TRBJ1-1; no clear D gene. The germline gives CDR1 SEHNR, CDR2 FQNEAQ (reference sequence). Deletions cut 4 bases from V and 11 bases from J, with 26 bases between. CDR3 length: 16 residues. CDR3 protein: CASSSNKNALNRGAFF. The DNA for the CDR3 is TGTGCCAGCAGCTCCAATAAAAACGCTTTGAACAGAGGGGCTTTCTTT.

The CDR3 reads CASSLSGVGELNIQYF. The DNA for the CDR3 is TGTGCCAGCAGCTTATCCGGGGTTGGGGAGTTAAACATTCAGTACTTC. The chain couples TRBV7-8 to TRBJ2-4, with D possibly being TRBD2 (5 bases). Trimming cost V 2 bases and J 6 bases, with 17 bases left between them. The CDR3 is 16 amino acids. Germline V lookup: CDR1 SGHVS, CDR2 FQNEAQ.

CDR3 coding DNA: TGTGCCAGTAGTATAGATCTCCTAGCGAGGGAGACCCAGTACTTC. This codes for CASSIDLLARETQYF. This rearrangement joins TRBV19 to TRBJ2-5, with D possibly TRBD2 on 6 matching bases. Germline V gives CDR1 LNHDA, CDR2 SQIVND (reference sequence). The CDR3 covers 15 residues. Trimming removed 0 bases at V and 5 bases at J, with 13 bases between. The full variable domain, in which reference TRBV19 and TRBJ2-5 provide the parts outside the CDR3, is DGGITQSPKYLFRKEGQNVTLSCEQNLNHDAMYWYRQDPGQGLRLIYYSQIVNDFQKGDIAEGYSVSREKKESFPLTVTSAQKNPTAFYLCASSIDLLARETQYFGPGTRLLVL.

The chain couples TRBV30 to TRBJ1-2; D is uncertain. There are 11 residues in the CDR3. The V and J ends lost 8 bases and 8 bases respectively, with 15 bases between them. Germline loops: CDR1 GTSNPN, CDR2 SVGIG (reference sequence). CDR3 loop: CAAGPQRGYTF. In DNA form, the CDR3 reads TGTGCCGCGGGCCCCCAGCGGGGCTACACCTTC.

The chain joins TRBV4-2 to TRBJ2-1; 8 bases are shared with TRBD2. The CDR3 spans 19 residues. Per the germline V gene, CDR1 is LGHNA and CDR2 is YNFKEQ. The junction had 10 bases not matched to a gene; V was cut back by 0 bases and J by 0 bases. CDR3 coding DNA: TGTGCCAGCAGCCAAGATCTGGATAGCGGGGTTAGCTCCTACAATGAGCAGTTCTTC. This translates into CASSQDLDSGVSSYNEQFF.

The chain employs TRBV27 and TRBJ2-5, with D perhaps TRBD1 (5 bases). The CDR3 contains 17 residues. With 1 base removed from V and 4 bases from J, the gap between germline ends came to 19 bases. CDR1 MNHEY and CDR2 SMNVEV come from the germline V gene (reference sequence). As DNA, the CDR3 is TGTGCCAGCAGTTTATTTTTTAGGCAGGGTCTATTAGAGACCCAGTACTTC. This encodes CASSLFFRQGLLETQYF.

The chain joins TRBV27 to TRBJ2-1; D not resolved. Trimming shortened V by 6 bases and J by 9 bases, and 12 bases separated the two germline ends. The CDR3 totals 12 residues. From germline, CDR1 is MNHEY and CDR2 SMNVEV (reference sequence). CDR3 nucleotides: TGTGCCAGCAGATCCTTAGCCCGTGAGCAGTTCTTC. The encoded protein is CASRSLAREQFF.

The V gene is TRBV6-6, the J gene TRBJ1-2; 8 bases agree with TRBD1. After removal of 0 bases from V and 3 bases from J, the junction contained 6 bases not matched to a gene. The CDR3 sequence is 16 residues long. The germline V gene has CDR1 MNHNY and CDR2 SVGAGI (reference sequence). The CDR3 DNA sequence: TGTGCCAGCAGTTACTCTGGCAGGGGGCGAGACTATGGCTACACCTTC. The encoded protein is CASSYSGRGRDYGYTF.

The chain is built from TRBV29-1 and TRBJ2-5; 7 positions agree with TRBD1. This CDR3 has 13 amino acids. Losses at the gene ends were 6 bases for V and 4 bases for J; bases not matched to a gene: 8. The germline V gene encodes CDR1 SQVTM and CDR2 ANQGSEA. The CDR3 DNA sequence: TGCAGCGTCAGGGGGTCAAGTTTAGAGACCCAGTACTTC. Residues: CSVRGSSLETQYF.

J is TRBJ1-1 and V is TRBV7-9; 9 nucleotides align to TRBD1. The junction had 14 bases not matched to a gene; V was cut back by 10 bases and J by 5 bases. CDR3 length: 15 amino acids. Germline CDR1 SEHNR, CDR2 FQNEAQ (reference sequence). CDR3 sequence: CAIPGQGGLGTEAFF. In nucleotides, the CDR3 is TGTGCCATCCCGGGACAGGGCGGTCTAGGGACTGAAGCTTTCTTT. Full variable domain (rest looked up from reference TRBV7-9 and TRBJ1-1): DTGVSQNPRHKITKRGQNVTFRCDPISEHNRLYWYRQTLGQGPEFLTYFQNEAQLEKSRLLSDRFSAERPKGSFSTLEIQRTEQGDSAMYLCAIPGQGGLGTEAFFGQGTRLTVV.

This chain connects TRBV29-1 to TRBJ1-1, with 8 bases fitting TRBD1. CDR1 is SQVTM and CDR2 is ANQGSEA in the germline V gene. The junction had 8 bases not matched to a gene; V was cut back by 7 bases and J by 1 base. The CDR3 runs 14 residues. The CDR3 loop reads CSAYQDRENTEAFF. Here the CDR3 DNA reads TGCAGCGCGTATCAGGACAGGGAGAACACTGAAGCTTTCTTT.

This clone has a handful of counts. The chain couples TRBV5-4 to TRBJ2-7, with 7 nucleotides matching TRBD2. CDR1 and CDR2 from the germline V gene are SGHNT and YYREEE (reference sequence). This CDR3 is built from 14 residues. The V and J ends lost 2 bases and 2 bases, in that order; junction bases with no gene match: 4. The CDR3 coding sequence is TGTGCCAGCAGCTTACGGGAGGCCACCTACGAGCAGTACTTC. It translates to CASSLREATYEQYF.

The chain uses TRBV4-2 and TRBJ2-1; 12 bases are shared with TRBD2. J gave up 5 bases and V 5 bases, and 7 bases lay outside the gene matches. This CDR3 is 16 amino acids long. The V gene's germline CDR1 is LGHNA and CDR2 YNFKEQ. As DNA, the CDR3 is TGTGCCAGCAGCTCACGGACTAGCGGGGTCAACAATGAGCAGTTCTTC. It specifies CASSSRTSGVNNEQFF.

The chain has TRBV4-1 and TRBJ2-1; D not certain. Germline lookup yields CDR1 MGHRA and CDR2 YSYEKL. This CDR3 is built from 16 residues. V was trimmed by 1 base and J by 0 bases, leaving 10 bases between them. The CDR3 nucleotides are TGCGCCAGCAGCCAAGTAGACATCCTCTCCTACAATGAGCAGTTCTTC. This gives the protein CASSQVDILSYNEQFF.